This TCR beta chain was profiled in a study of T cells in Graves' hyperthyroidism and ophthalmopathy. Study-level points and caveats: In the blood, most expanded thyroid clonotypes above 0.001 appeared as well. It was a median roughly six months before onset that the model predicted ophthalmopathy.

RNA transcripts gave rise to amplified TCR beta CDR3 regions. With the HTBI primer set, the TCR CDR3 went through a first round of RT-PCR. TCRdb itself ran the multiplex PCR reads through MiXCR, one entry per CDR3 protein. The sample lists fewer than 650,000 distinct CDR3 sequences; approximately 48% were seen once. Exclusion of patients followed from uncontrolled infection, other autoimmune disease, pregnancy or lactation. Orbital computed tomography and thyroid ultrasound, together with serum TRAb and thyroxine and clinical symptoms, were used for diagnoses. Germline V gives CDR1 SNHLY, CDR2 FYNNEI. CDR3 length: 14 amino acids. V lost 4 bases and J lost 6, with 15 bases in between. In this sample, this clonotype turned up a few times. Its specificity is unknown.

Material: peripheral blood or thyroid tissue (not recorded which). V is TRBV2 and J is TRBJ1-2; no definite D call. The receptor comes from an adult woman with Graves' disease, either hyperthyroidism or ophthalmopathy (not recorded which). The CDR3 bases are TGTGCCAGCAGTGCTCGGCCAGAAAGCCATGGCTACACCTTC. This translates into CASSARPESHGYTF.